This T cell receptor (beta chain) was captured in a study of radiation and T cells in renal cell carcinoma. Study observations and caveats: Top tumor clonotypes rose in blood 2 weeks post-radiation, then contracted.

Sequencing used immunoSEQ multiplex PCR; TCRdb keeps in-frame clones, though not all of them. The sample includes 120,000 or so clones, more than 70% of them seen just once. On this clone itself: Its antigen is currently unknown.

Trimming stripped 7 bases from V and 7 bases from J, with 14 bases between. CDR1 is MNHNS, CDR2 SASEGT, per germline. CDR3 size: 13 residues. Time point reported: blood 2 weeks post-SBRT. The treatment is: 15 Gy SBRT to primary tumor, nephrectomy 4 weeks later. Blood was sampled at baseline, 2 weeks and 4 weeks after SBRT. The patient's renal cell carcinoma had clear cell pathology. This chain links TRBV6-1 with TRBJ1-5; D is unclear. The TCR comes from a woman between 65 and 79 years old with renal cell carcinoma. The material was blood, obtained from a patient whose treatment included radiotherapy and nephrectomy. The CDR3 DNA reads TGTGCCAGCACCGGGAGGACCGAACAGCCCCAGCATTTT. It codes for CASTGRTEQPQHF.